The 26 T cell receptor beta chains below were found in one sample sequenced in a study of response to subunit inactivated influenza vaccine. Via MiXCR, TCRdb re-called the RT-PCR reads, giving one row per CDR3 protein. The data show 450,000 to 600,000 distinct CDR3 sequences, with 7.6% seen just once and approximately 12% held by the top ten. Sequenced here: PBMCs from blood, sampled roughly 24 months after vaccination. The receptors derive from a man between 45 and 75 years old who received an inactivated influenza vaccine.

This clonotype was picked up many times. V gene TRBV12-3 or TRBV12-4 combines with J gene TRBJ2-3; 10 nucleotides match TRBD2. The CDR3 totals 15 residues. The J segment lost 3 bases and the V segment lost 6 bases, leaving 6 bases of the junction unmatched. DNA of the CDR3: TGTGCCAGCAGCGCTAGCGGGGGTTTTACAGATACGCAGTATTTT. It translates to CASSASGGFTDTQYF.

This chain links TRBV5-1 with TRBJ2-3; 9 nucleotides align to TRBD2. The CDR3 is 15 amino acids. J lost 2 bases, V lost 7 bases, and 8 bases had no gene match. Germline CDR1 is SGHRS and CDR2 is YFSETQ. The CDR3 loop is CASRPAGGPTDTQYF. The CDR3 DNA sequence: TGCGCCAGCCGGCCGGCGGGGGGGCCCACAGATACGCAGTATTTT.

As DNA, the CDR3 is TGTGCCATCCTAGCGGGAGGTTCCTCCTACGAGCAGTACTTC. Its translation: CAILAGGSSYEQYF. The chain is built from TRBV10-3 and TRBJ2-7, with 11 bases lining up with TRBD2. The V gene's germline CDR1 is ENHRY and CDR2 SYGVKD. CDR3 size: 14 residues. Unmatched junction bases numbered 3, after V lost 8 bases and J lost 0 bases.

The chain recombines TRBV20-1 with TRBJ1-2; 9 bases are a match to TRBD1. The J segment lost 8 bases and the V segment lost 2 bases, leaving 9 bases of the junction unmatched. Germline-derived CDR1 and CDR2 are DFQATT and SNEGSKA (reference sequence). The CDR3 sequence is 14 residues long. The CDR3 region is CSARPGQGMGGYTF. CDR3 coding DNA: TGCAGTGCTAGACCGGGACAGGGAATGGGCGGCTACACCTTC.

This clonotype was picked up a small number of times. V and J are TRBV7-2 and TRBJ2-1; D is ambiguous. V was pared by 2 bases and J by 3 bases, with 17 bases between. Germline assignment: CDR1 SGHTA and CDR2 FQGNSA. The CDR3 consists of 17 residues. The CDR3 sequence is CASSLHTGVRLYNEQFF. DNA for the CDR3: TGTGCCAGCAGCTTACATACTGGTGTCAGACTCTACAATGAGCAGTTCTTC.

This sequence joins TRBV3-1 and TRBJ2-5; D may be TRBD1 (6 bases). CDR3 length equals 15 residues. The V end lost 4 bases, the J end lost 4 bases, and 16 bases lay between the germline ends. Germline V gene data show CDR1 as LGHDT and CDR2 as YNNKEL (reference sequence). The CDR3 DNA follows: TGTGCCAGCAGCCCCAAGAACAGGGTCCCAGAGACCCAGTACTTC. Translation: CASSPKNRVPETQYF.

Only a few counts were recorded for this clonotype. The V and J genes are TRBV5-1 and TRBJ2-1; D unresolved. The CDR3 spans 16 residues. Germline V CDR1 and CDR2: SGHRS, YFSETQ. V was cut by 0 bases and J by 0 bases, with 10 bases left in between. CDR3 DNA: TGCGCCAGCAGCTTGGGCAGGCGGAGCTCCTACAATGAGCAGTTCTTC. Translation: CASSLGRRSSYNEQFF.

V and J are TRBV4-3 and TRBJ2-3; unclear D gene. CDR1 is LGHNA and CDR2 is YSLEER in the germline V gene. CDR3 length: 15 amino acids. V was trimmed by 1 base and J by 1 base, leaving 9 bases between them. CDR3 loop: CASSQGPWGTDTQYF. CDR3 bases: TGCGCCAGCAGCCAAGGACCTTGGGGCACAGATACGCAGTATTTT.

Here the CDR3 DNA reads TGTGCCAGTACCCAAGGGCGGGAGGGTGCCTACAATGAGCAGTTCTTC. It encodes CASTQGREGAYNEQFF. V is TRBV27 and J is TRBJ2-1, with 9 bases lining up with TRBD2. The CDR3 is 16 amino acids. Trimming cost V 9 bases and J 2 bases; bases outside gene matches: 11. From germline, CDR1 is MNHEY and CDR2 SMNVEV (reference sequence).

This clonotype was counted only a few times. The chain couples TRBV9 to TRBJ2-2; weak D call: TRBD2 (6 bases). This CDR3 has 20 amino acids. Germline-derived CDR1 and CDR2 are SGDLS and YYNGEE. V was cut by 0 bases and J by 3 bases, with 24 bases left in between. The CDR3 sequence: CASSVETGLFGGLYTGELFF. The CDR3 DNA is TGTGCCAGCAGCGTAGAGACCGGACTTTTCGGGGGACTCTACACCGGGGAGCTGTTTTTT.

V usage is TRBV5-6 and J usage is TRBJ1-5; 8 bases are shared with TRBD1. Trimming at V came to 3 bases and at J to 6 bases, leaving 17 bases not matched to a gene. Germline values: CDR1 SGHDT, CDR2 YYEEEE. The CDR3 is made up of 18 amino acids. In DNA, the CDR3 is TGTGCCAGCAGCTCAGGACCGGGACAGGCAGGATACACTCAGCCCCAGCATTTT. Protein product: CASSSGPGQAGYTQPQHF.

This clonotype was detected ten times or more. This chain joins TRBV4-3 and TRBJ1-2; the match to TRBD1 covers 8 bases. V gave up 0 bases and J gave up 4 bases; unmatched junction bases: 16. The CDR3 is made up of 19 amino acids. CDR1 is LGHNA, CDR2 YSLEER, per germline. CDR3: CASSQDLWRPTGDGYGYTF. CDR3 bases: TGCGCCAGCAGCCAAGATCTTTGGCGCCCGACAGGGGACGGCTATGGCTACACCTTC.

At least ten counts were recorded for this clonotype. The chain carries TRBV7-9 and TRBJ1-2; TRBD1 aligns across 7 bases. V shed 1 base, J shed 3 bases, and the junction held 2 bases outside the gene matches. The V gene's germline CDR1 is SEHNR and CDR2 FQNEAQ (reference sequence). The CDR3 has 14 residues. CDR3 loop: CASSLEGAYYGYTF. The CDR3 DNA reads as TGTGCCAGCAGCTTAGAGGGGGCGTACTATGGCTACACCTTC. The full variable domain, its missing parts supplied by reference TRBV7-9 and TRBJ1-2, is DTGVSQNPRHKITKRGQNVTFRCDPISEHNRLYWYRQTLGQGPEFLTYFQNEAQLEKSRLLSDRFSAERPKGSFSTLEIQRTEQGDSAMYLCASSLEGAYYGYTFGSGTRLTVV.

This clonotype was found many times. V and J are TRBV9 and TRBJ2-1; D might be TRBD1 (6 bases). Looked up from germline, CDR1 is SGDLS and CDR2 is YYNGEE. V dropped 0 bases and J dropped 1 base, with 8 bases sitting between them. The CDR3 covers 15 residues. The CDR3 sequence: CASSVGQVSYNEQFF. Written as DNA, the CDR3 is TGTGCCAGCAGCGTAGGACAGGTGTCCTACAATGAGCAGTTCTTC.

This clonotype was counted between two and nine times. V is TRBV28 and J is TRBJ2-2, with 7 positions matching TRBD2. V shed 6 bases and J 2 bases; nucleotides not matched to a gene: 9. Germline loops: CDR1 MDHEN, CDR2 SYDVKM. This CDR3 is 16 amino acids long. Here the CDR3 reads CASSRAATSNTGELFF. In nucleotides, the CDR3 is TGTGCCAGCAGCCGGGCGGCGACTAGCAACACCGGGGAGCTGTTTTTT.

The rearrangement links TRBV10-3 to TRBJ1-5; the match to TRBD1 covers 7 bases. This CDR3 spans 19 amino acids. V lost 5 bases and J lost 0; bases outside the gene matches: 16. In germline, CDR1 is ENHRY, CDR2 SYGVKD. The CDR3 region has the DNA TGTGCCATCAGTTTTAAGTATGGGCAGGGGGTTTATAGCAATCAGCCCCAGCATTTT. This gives the protein CAISFKYGQGVYSNQPQHF.

This clonotype was observed a few times. The rearrangement uses TRBV29-1 and TRBJ2-7; TRBD2 is a possible D gene (5 bases). The CDR3 extends over 14 amino acids. The ends were cut back, 0 bases at V and 5 bases at J, with 14 bases in the middle. CDR1 SQVTM and CDR2 ANQGSEA come from the germline V gene. CDR3 nucleotides: TGCAGCGTTGAAGATCCGGGGTATCGACACGAGCAGTACTTC. The encoded protein is CSVEDPGYRHEQYF.

This clonotype was seen a handful of times. The V and J genes are TRBV14 and TRBJ2-2, with D tentatively TRBD2 (5 bases). Trimming removed 1 base at V and 5 bases at J, with 11 bases between. The CDR3 totals 15 residues. Germline V gene lookup returns CDR1 SGHDN and CDR2 FVKESK. CDR3 amino acids: CASSQAGTGTGELFF. The CDR3, as DNA: TGTGCCAGCAGCCAAGCGGGTACGGGGACCGGGGAGCTGTTTTTT.

The sample holds a few counts of this clonotype. The V and J genes are TRBV4-1 and TRBJ2-7; 7 bases are shared with TRBD1. This CDR3 has 15 amino acids. The junction had 8 bases not matched to a gene; V was cut back by 6 bases and J by 0 bases. Germline V lookup: CDR1 MGHRA, CDR2 YSYEKL. The CDR3 bases are TGCGCCAGCAGTTCCGGGACAGAGAACTCCTACGAGCAGTACTTC. Translated: CASSSGTENSYEQYF.

This clonotype turned up a few times. The chain has TRBV20-1 and TRBJ2-7; 13 bases align to TRBD2. J gave up 4 bases and V 2 bases, and 8 bases lay outside the gene matches. The CDR3 is made up of 16 amino acids. CDR1 and CDR2 from the germline V gene are DFQATT and SNEGSKA (reference sequence). Here the CDR3 reads CSARPIGTSGKYEQYF. As DNA, the CDR3 is TGCAGTGCTAGACCTATCGGGACTAGCGGGAAATACGAGCAGTACTTC.

This clonotype showed up many times. The CDR3 here is CASSQGIGETQYF. The CDR3 DNA reads TGTGCCAGCAGCCAAGGGATTGGGGAGACCCAGTACTTC. The rearrangement joins TRBV3-1 to TRBJ2-5; D remains ambiguous. The length of the CDR3 is 13 residues. Trimming removed 1 base from V and 5 bases from J, with 8 bases in between. The germline CDR1 and CDR2 sequences are LGHDT and YNNKEL (reference sequence).

This clonotype was recorded many times. The rearrangement links TRBV20-1 to TRBJ2-2; weak D call: TRBD1 (6 bases). Germline values: CDR1 DFQATT, CDR2 SNEGSKA (reference sequence). The CDR3 loop spans 16 amino acids. V was trimmed by 6 bases and J by 2 bases, leaving 19 bases between them. The CDR3 loop reads CSAKTGFASNTGELFF. CDR3 in DNA: TGCAGTGCCAAGACAGGTTTTGCGTCTAACACCGGGGAGCTGTTTTTT.

This clonotype was counted ten times or more. The J gene is TRBJ2-2, the V gene TRBV29-1; D may be TRBD1 (5 bases). Trimming shortened V by 3 bases and J by 7 bases, and 9 bases separated the two germline ends. CDR3 length: 12 residues. The V gene's germline CDR1 is SQVTM and CDR2 ANQGSEA. The CDR3 loop is CSVDQGGGELFF. The CDR3 DNA reads as TGCAGCGTTGACCAGGGTGGCGGGGAGCTGTTTTTT.

This clonotype was seen just once. This chain connects TRBV5-6 to TRBJ2-1, with D possibly TRBD2 on 5 matching bases. Germline CDR1 is SGHDT and CDR2 is YYEEEE. CDR3 size: 13 residues. V shed 0 bases and J shed 10 bases, with 11 bases lying between them. Written as DNA, the CDR3 is TGTGCCAGCAGCTTGGCCAGAGGGTGGGAGCAGTTCTTC. Its translation: CASSLARGWEQFF.

The J gene is TRBJ2-1, the V gene TRBV7-2; D remains unclear. Germline V gene lookup returns CDR1 SGHTA and CDR2 FQGNSA. The CDR3 is 15 amino acids. V dropped 1 base and J dropped 2 bases, with 9 bases sitting between them. The CDR3: CASSLDTVPYNEQFF. CDR3 in DNA: TGTGCCAGCAGCTTAGATACAGTTCCCTACAATGAGCAGTTCTTC.

This clonotype was observed a handful of times. This rearrangement joins TRBV12-3 or TRBV12-4 to TRBJ2-3; 14 bases match TRBD2. With 5 bases clipped from V and 4 bases from J, the junction kept 5 bases outside the gene matches. The CDR3 runs 16 residues. CDR3 bases: TGTGCCAGCAGTCCTGGGACTAGCGGGAGCGCAGATACGCAGTATTTT. Protein: CASSPGTSGSADTQYF.